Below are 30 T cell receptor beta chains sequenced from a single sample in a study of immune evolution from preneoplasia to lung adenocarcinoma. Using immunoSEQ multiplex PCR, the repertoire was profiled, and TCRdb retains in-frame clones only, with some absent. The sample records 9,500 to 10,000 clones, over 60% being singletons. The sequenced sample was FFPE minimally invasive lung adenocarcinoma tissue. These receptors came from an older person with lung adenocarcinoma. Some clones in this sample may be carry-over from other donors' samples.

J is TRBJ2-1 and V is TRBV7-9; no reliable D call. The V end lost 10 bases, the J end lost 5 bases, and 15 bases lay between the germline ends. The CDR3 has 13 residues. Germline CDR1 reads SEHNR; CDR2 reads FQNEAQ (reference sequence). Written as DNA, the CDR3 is TGTGCCACCGACGGTCGAACAAACAATGAGCAGTTCTTC. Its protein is CATDGRTNNEQFF.

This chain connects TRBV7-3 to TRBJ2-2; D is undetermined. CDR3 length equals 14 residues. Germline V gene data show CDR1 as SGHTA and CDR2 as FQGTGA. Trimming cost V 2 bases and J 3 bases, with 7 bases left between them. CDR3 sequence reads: CASSLLVDTGELFF. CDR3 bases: TGTGCCAGCAGCTTATTGGTGGACACCGGGGAGCTGTTTTTT.

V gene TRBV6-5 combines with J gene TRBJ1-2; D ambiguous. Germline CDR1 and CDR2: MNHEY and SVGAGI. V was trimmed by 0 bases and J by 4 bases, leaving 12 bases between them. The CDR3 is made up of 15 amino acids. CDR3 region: CASSYSNTLIYGYTF. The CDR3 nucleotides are TGTGCCAGCAGTTACTCGAACACGCTGATCTATGGCTACACCTTC.

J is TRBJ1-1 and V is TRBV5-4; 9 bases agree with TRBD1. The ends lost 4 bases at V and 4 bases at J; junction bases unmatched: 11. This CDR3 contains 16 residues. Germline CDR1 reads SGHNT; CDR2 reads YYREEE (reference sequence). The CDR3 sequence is CASSPSQGASGTEAFF. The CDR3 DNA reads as TGTGCCAGCAGCCCCTCACAGGGGGCTTCGGGCACTGAAGCTTTCTTT.

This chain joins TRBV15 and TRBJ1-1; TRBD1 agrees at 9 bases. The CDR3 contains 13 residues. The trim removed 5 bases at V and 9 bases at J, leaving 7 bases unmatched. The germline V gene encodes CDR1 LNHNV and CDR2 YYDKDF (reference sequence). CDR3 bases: TGTGCCACCAGCCGGGGGAACAGGGGGCAAGCTTTCTTT. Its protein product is CATSRGNRGQAFF.

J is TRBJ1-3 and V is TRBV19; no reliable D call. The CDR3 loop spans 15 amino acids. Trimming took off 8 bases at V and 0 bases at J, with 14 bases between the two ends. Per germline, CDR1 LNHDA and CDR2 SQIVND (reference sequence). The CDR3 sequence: CASQLDRYSGNTIYF. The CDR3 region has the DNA TGTGCCAGTCAGTTGGACCGCTACTCTGGAAACACCATATATTTT.

CDR3 sequence: CASSGTYGYTF. The CDR3 DNA is TGTGCCAGCAGCGGAACTTATGGCTACACCTTC. The chain is built from TRBV9 and TRBJ1-2, with D uncertain. The CDR3 runs to 11 residues. Per germline, CDR1 SGDLS and CDR2 YYNGEE. Trimming took 3 bases from V and 5 from J, leaving 5 bases between them. The full variable domain, its missing parts supplied by reference TRBV9 and TRBJ1-2, is DSGVTQTPKHLITATGQRVTLRCSPRSGDLSVYWYQQSLDQGLQFLIQYYNGEERAKGNILERFSAQQFPDLHSELNLSSLELGDSALYFCASSGTYGYTFGSGTRLTVV.

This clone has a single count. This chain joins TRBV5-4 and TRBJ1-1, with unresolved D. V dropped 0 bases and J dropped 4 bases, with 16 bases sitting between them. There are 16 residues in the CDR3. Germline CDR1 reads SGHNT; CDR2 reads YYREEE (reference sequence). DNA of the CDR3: TGTGCCAGCAGCTTGGCCCTCACTGTGCGGAGCACTGAAGCTTTCTTT. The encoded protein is CASSLALTVRSTEAFF.

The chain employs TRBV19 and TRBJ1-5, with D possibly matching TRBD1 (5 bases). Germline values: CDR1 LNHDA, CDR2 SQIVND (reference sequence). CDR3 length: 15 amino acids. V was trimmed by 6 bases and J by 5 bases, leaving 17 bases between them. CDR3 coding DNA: TGTGCCAGTAGCCCGGAGGGCGAGGGGTATCAGCCCCAGCATTTT. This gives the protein CASSPEGEGYQPQHF.

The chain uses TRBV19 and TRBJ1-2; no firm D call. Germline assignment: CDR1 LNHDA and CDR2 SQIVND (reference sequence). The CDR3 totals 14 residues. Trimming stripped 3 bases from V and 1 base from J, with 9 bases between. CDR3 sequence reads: CASSIAPVNYGYTF. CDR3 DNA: TGTGCCAGTAGTATCGCACCAGTTAACTATGGCTACACCTTC.

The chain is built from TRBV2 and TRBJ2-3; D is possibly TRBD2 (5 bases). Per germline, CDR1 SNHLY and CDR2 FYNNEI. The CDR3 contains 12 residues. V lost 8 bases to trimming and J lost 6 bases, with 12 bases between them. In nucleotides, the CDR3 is TGTGCCAGCGGGATCAGAGGGGATACGCAGTATTTT. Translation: CASGIRGDTQYF.

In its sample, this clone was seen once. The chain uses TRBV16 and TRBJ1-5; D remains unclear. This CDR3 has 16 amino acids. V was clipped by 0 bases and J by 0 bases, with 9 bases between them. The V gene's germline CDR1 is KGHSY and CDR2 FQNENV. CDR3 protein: CASSQSAQDSNQPQHF. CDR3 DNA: TGTGCCAGCAGCCAATCGGCGCAGGATAGCAATCAGCCCCAGCATTTT.

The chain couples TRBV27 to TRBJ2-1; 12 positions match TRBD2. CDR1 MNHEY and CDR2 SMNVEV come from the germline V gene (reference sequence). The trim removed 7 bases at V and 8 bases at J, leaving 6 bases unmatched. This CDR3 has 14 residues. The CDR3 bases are TGTGCCAGCACCCTAGCGGGAGGGGGGGATGAGCAGTTCTTC. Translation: CASTLAGGGDEQFF.

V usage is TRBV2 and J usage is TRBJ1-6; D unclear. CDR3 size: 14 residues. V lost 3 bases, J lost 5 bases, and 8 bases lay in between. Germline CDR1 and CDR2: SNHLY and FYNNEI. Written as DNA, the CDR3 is TGTGCCAGCAGTGATCAGTCGGATAATTCACCCCTCCACTTT. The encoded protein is CASSDQSDNSPLHF.

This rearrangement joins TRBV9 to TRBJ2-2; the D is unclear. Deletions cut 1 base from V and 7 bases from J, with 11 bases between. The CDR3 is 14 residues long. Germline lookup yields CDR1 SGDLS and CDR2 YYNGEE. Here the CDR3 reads CASSVNPYGGELFF. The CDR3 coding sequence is TGTGCCAGCAGCGTAAATCCCTACGGCGGGGAGCTGTTTTTT. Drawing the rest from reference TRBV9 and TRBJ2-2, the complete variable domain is DSGVTQTPKHLITATGQRVTLRCSPRSGDLSVYWYQQSLDQGLQFLIQYYNGEERAKGNILERFSAQQFPDLHSELNLSSLELGDSALYFCASSVNPYGGELFFGEGSRLTVL.

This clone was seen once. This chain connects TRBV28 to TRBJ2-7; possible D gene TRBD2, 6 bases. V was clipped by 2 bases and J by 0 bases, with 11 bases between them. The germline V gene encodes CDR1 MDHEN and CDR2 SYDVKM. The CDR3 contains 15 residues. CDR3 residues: CASSLVQGLSYEQYF. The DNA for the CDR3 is TGTGCCAGCAGTTTAGTGCAGGGACTCTCCTACGAGCAGTACTTC.

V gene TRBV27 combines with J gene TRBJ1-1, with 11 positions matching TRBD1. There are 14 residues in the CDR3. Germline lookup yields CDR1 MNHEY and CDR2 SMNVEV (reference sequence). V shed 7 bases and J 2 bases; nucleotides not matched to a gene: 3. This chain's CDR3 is CASTRTGGNTEAFF. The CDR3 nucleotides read TGTGCCAGCACCCGGACAGGGGGCAACACTGAAGCTTTCTTT.

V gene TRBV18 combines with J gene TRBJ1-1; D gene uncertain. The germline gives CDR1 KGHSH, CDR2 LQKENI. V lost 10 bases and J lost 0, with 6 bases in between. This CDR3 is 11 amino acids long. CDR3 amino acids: CATGVNTEAFF. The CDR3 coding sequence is TGTGCCACCGGAGTGAACACTGAAGCTTTCTTT.

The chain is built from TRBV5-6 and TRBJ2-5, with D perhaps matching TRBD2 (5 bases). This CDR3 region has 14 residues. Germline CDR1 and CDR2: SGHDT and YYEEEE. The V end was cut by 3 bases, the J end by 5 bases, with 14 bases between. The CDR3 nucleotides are TGTGCCAGCAGCTCGGGGTTAGCTGGCGAGACCCAGTACTTC. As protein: CASSSGLAGETQYF.

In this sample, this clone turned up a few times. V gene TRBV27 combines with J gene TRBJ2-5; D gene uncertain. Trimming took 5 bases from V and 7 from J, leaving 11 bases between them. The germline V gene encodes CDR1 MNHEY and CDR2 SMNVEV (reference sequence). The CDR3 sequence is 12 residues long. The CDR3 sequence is CASSLDKRTQYF. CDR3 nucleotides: TGTGCCAGCAGTCTGGATAAGAGGACCCAGTACTTC.

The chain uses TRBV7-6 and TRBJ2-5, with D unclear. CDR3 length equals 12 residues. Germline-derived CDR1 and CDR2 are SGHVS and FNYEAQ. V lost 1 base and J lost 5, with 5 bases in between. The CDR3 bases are TGTGCCAGCAGCTTAGTTTGGGAGACCCAGTACTTC. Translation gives CASSLVWETQYF.

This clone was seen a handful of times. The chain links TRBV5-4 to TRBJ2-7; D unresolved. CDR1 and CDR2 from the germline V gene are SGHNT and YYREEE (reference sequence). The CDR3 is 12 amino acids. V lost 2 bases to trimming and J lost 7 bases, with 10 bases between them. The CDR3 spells CASSFEANEQYF. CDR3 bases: TGTGCCAGCAGCTTTGAGGCGAATGAGCAGTACTTC.

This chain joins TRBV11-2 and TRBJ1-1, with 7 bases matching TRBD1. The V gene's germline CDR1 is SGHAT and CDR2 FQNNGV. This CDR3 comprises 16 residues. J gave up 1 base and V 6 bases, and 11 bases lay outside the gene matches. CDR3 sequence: CASRKLPDRWNTEAFF. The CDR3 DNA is TGTGCCAGCAGAAAACTCCCGGACAGGTGGAACACTGAAGCTTTCTTT.

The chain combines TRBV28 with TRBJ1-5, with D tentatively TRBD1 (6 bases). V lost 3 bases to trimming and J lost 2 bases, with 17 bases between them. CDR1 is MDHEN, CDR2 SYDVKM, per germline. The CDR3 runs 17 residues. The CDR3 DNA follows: TGTGCCAGCAGTTTTTTCCAGGGGATCGGAGGCAATCAGCCCCAGCATTTT. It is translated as CASSFFQGIGGNQPQHF.

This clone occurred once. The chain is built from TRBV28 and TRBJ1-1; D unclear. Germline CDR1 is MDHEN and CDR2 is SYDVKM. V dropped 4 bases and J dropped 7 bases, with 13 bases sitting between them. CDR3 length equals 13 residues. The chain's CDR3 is CASSSMLGVEAFF. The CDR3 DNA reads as TGTGCCAGCAGTTCCATGCTGGGAGTTGAAGCTTTCTTT.

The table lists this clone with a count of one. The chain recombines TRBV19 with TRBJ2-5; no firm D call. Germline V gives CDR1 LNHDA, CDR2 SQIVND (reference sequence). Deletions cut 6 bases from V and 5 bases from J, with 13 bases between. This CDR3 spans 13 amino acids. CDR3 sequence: CASSQNGGETQYF. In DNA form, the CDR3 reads TGTGCCAGTAGCCAAAATGGTGGGGAGACCCAGTACTTC. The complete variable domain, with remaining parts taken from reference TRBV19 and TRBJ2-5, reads DGGITQSPKYLFRKEGQNVTLSCEQNLNHDAMYWYRQDPGQGLRLIYYSQIVNDFQKGDIAEGYSVSREKKESFPLTVTSAQKNPTAFYLCASSQNGGETQYFGPGTRLLVL.

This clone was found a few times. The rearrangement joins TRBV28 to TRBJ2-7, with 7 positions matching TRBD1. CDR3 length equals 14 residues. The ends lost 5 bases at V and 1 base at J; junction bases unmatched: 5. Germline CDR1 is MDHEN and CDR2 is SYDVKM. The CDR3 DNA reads TGTGCCAGCAGTGTAGACAGGGTATCCTACGAGCAGTACTTC. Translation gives CASSVDRVSYEQYF.

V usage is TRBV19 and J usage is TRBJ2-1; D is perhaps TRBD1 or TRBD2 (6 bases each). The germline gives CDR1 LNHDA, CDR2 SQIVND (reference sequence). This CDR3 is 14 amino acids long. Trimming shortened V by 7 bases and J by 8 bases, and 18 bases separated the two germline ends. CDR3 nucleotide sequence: TGTGCCAGTACTAAAGGGGGGCAAAATTATGAGCAGTTCTTC. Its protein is CASTKGGQNYEQFF.

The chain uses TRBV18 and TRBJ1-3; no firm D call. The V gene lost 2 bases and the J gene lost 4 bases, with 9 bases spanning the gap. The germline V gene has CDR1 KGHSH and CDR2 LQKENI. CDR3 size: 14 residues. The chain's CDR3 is CASSPDVTGNTIYF. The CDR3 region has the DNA TGTGCCAGCTCACCAGATGTGACGGGAAACACCATATATTTT.

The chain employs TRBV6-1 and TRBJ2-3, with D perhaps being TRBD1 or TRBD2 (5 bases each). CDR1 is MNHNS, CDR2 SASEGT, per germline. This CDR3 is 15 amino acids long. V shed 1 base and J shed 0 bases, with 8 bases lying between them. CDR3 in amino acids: CASSEGGYSTDTQYF. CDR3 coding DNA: TGTGCCAGCAGTGAAGGGGGGTATAGCACAGATACGCAGTATTTT.